This T cell receptor beta chain comes out of a study of PD-L1 blockade in urothelial cancer. Study information: Starting in 2014, patients were given atezolizumab (1,200 mg intravenously every 3 weeks). Samples came from 3 weeks, at the second dose, and 6 weeks into treatment. There were a median of around 140,000 T cells in blood samples. Study observations and caveats: Below-median pretreatment blood TCR clonality predicted better survival.

Germline CDR1 and CDR2: SGHTA and FQGNSA. The CDR3 contains 16 residues. The V end lost 3 bases, the J end lost 4 bases, and 16 bases lay between the germline ends. The time point is: pretreatment peripheral blood. The repertoire was sequenced with immunoSEQ multiplex PCR; TCRdb's copy has only in-frame clones and lacks some. The sample holds 95,000 to 100,000 clones, about nine tenths seen once. A remark on this clone: The antigen remains undetermined.

This sequence was found in a man aged 60 to 75 with urothelial cancer. Specimen: PBMCs, collected around atezolizumab (anti-PD-L1) treatment. The V gene is TRBV7-2, the J gene TRBJ1-5, with TRBD1 as a possible D gene (6 bases). The CDR3 sequence is CASSFGGDKRNQPQHF. CDR3 in DNA: TGTGCCAGCAGCTTTGGGGGGGACAAAAGGAATCAGCCCCAGCATTTT. The full variable domain, rest sourced from reference TRBV7-2 and TRBJ1-5, is GAGVSQSPSNKVTEKGKDVELRCDPISGHTALYWYRQSLGQGLEFLIYFQGNSAPDKSGLPSDRFSAERTGGSVSTLTIQRTQQEDSAVYLCASSFGGDKRNQPQHFGDGTRLSIL.